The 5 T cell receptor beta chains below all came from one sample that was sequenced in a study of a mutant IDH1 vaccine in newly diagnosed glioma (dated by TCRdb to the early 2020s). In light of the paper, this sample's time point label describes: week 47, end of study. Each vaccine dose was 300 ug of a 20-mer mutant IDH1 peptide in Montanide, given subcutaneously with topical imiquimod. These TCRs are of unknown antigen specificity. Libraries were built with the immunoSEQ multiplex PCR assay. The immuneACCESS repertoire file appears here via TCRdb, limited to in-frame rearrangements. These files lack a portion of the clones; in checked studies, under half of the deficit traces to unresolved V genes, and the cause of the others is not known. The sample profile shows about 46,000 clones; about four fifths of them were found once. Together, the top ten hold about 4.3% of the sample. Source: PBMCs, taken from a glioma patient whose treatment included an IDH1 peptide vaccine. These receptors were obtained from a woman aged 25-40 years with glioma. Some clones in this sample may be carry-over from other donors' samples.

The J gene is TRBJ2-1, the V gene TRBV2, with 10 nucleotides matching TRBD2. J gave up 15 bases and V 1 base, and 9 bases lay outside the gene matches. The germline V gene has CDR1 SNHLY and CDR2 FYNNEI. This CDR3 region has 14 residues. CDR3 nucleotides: TGTGCCAGCAGTGAAGGAGGGCTAGCGGGAGTTCGGTTCTTC. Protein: CASSEGGLAGVRFF. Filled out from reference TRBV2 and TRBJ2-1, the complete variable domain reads EPEVTQTPSHQVTQMGQEVILRCVPISNHLYFYWYRQILGQKVEFLVSFYNNEISEKSEIFDDQFSVERPDGSNFTLKIRSTKLEDSAMYFCASSEGGLAGVRFFGPGTRLTVL.

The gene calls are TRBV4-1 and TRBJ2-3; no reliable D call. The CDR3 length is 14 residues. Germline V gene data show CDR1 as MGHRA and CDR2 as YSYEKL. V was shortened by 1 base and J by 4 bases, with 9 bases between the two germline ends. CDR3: CASSQGPGADTQYF. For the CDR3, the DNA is TGCGCCAGCAGCCAAGGGCCGGGTGCAGATACGCAGTATTTT.

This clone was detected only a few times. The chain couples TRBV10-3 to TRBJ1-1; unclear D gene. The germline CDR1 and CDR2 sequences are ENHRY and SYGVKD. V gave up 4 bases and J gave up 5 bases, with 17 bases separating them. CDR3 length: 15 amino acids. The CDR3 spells CAISADHLSRTEAFF. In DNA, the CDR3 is TGTGCCATCAGTGCTGATCACCTAAGCCGGACTGAAGCTTTCTTT.

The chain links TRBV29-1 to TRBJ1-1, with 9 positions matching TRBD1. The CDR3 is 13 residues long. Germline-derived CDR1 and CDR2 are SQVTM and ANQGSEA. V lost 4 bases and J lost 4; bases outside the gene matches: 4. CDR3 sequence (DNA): TGCAGCGTTGGGACAGGGGAAGGCACTGAAGCTTTCTTT. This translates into CSVGTGEGTEAFF.

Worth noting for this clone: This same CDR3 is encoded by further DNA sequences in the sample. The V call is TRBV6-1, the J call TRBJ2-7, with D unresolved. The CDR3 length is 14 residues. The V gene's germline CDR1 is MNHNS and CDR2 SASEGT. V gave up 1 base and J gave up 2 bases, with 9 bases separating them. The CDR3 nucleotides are TGTGCCAGCAGTGAAGATACTGGCACCTACGAGCAGTACTTC. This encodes CASSEDTGTYEQYF.